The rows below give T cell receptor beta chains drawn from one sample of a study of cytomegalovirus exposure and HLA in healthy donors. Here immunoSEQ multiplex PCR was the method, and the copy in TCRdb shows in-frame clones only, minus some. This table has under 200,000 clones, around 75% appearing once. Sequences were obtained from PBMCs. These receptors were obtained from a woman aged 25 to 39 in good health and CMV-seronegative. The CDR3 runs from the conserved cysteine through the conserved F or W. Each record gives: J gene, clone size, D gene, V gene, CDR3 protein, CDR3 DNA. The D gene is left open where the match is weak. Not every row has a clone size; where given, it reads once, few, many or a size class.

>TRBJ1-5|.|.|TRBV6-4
CASSDPGLNNQPQHF
TGTGCCAGCAGTGACCCAGGACTGAACAATCAGCCCCAGCATTTT
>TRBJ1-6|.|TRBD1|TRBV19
CASSIPGQPNSPLHF
TGTGCCAGTAGTATACCGGGACAGCCCAATTCACCCCTCCACTTT
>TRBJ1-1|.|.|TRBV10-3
CAISEGPGSEAFF
TGTGCCATCAGTGAAGGTCCAGGGTCCGAAGCTTTCTTT
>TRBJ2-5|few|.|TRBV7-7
CASSAVVTGGQETQYF
TGTGCCAGCAGCGCGGTCGTGACAGGAGGCCAAGAGACCCAGTACTTC
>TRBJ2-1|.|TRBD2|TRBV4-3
CASSLEVGLADHEQFF
TGCGCCAGCAGTTTGGAGGTTGGACTAGCGGACCATGAGCAGTTCTTC
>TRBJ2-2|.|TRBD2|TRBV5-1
CASSVRLAGETGELFF
TGCGCCAGCAGCGTGAGACTAGCGGGTGAAACCGGGGAGCTGTTTTTT
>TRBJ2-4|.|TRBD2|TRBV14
CASSQDLGGGTKNIQYF
TGTGCCAGCAGCCAAGATCTTGGCGGGGGGACCAAAAACATTCAGTACTTC
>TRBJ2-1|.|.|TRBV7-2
CASSSTPTGYGEQFF
TGTGCCAGCAGCTCCACCCCCACAGGGTACGGTGAGCAGTTCTTC
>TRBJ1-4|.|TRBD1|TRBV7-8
CASSLVPGQGASEKLFF
TGTGCCAGCAGCTTAGTCCCGGGACAGGGGGCGAGTGAAAAACTGTTTTTT
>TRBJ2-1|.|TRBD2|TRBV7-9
CASSLSPSGSYNEQFF
TGTGCCAGCAGCTTAAGTCCTAGCGGCTCCTACAATGAGCAGTTCTTC
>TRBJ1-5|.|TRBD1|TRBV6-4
CAGRDRGCFNQPQHF
TGTGCCGGAAGGGACAGGGGTTGTTTCAATCAGCCCCAGCATTTT
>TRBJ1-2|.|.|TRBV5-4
CASSLANAPNYGYTF
TGTGCCAGCAGCTTGGCTAATGCCCCTAACTATGGCTACACCTTC
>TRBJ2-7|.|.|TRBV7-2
CASSLDLLEQYF
TGTGCCAGCAGCTTAGATCTCCTTGAGCAGTACTTC
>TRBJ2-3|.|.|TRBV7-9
CASSSRREDLRGTDTQYF
TGTGCCAGCAGCTCTAGGAGGGAGGACCTCAGGGGCACAGATACGCAGTATTTT
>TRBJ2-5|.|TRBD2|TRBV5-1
CASSLALMASGRQETQYF
TGCGCCAGCAGCTTGGCCTTGATGGCTAGCGGGAGGCAAGAGACCCAGTACTTC
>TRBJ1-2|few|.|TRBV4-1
CASSPSAGYRTGYTF
TGCGCCAGCAGCCCATCGGCGGGCTATAGGACTGGCTACACCTTC
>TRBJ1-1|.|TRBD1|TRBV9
CASSVGQGASDTEAFF
TGTGCCAGCAGCGTAGGACAGGGGGCGAGTGACACTGAAGCTTTCTTT
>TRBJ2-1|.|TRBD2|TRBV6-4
CASSDGGSRRFF
TGTGCCAGCAGTGACGGCGGGAGTAGGAGGTTCTTC
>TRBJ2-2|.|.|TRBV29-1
CSVVTAGELFF
TGCAGCGTTGTAACAGCCGGGGAGCTGTTTTTT
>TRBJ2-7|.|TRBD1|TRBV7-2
CASSRDRAIGQYF
TGTGCCAGCAGCCGAGACAGGGCGATAGGGCAGTACTTC
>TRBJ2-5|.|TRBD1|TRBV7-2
CASSASPGQGPPQETQYF
TGTGCCAGCAGCGCCTCCCCGGGACAGGGTCCCCCCCAAGAGACCCAGTACTTC
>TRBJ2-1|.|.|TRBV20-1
CSADPLGAQFF
TGCAGTGCTGACCCCTTGGGAGCGCAGTTCTTC
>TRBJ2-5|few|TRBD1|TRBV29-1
CSVEIDRGETQYF
TGCAGCGTTGAGATCGACAGGGGAGAGACCCAGTACTTC